This TCR beta chain was recorded in a study of T cells in Graves' hyperthyroidism and ophthalmopathy (dated by TCRdb to the late 2010s). General notes on the study: TCR V-J signatures able to tell the groups apart were searched for in a discovery cohort of some 100 patients, of whom more than 40 had Graves' ophthalmopathy and about 55 had stable Graves' hyperthyroidism. Whether ophthalmopathy could be predicted prospectively was tested in an independent validation cohort made up of roughly 19 hyperthyroidism patients plus 17 patients who later progressed to ophthalmopathy. The 100 discovery patients were randomly split 7:3 into training and test sets. In six Graves' hyperthyroidism patients, the study also compared T-cell repertoires from thyroid tissue with T-cell repertoires from blood. Following sampling, methimazole starting at 30 mg daily was given to hyperthyroidism patients, and high-dose intravenous methylprednisolone was given to ophthalmopathy patients. TCR Vbeta CDR3 sequencing of roughly 140 peripheral blood samples (43 ophthalmopathy, 75 or so hyperthyroidism and roughly 17 progressor patients) is reported in the paper. General findings and caveats noted by the study authors: No statistical method was used to fix the sample size in advance, and group allocation was not hidden from the investigators. In validation, the model predicted progression to ophthalmopathy a median of roughly six months before onset, with roughly 71% sensitivity and more than 72% specificity. Most expanded thyroid clonotypes (frequency above 0.001) were also found in blood, which suggests that blood repertoires may mirror thyroid immune responses. Ophthalmopathy was separated from stable hyperthyroidism by a 13 V-J signature model, with approximately 89% sensitivity and about 81% specificity obtained in cross-validation and 80%/75% obtained in testing.

The TCR beta CDR3 regions were amplified from RNA transcripts. The TCR CDR3 was subjected to a first round of RT-PCR using the HTBI primer set and the Qiagen OneStep RT-PCR kit. Libraries were constructed in a second round of multiplex PCR, after which size selection and purification were performed. Paired-end sequencing of the libraries was performed with 100 bp reads on an Illumina HiSeq2000. The authors' analysis ran thus. SOAPnuke was used to process the raw data, removing reads that contained adapters or uncalled bases, had a mean Phred below 15, or lacked an exact match to the constant primer or identifier. High-quality paired reads were merged using COPE v1.2.5, and each unique nucleotide sequence was defined as a clonotype. MiTCR v1.1 was used to align the clonotypes against IMGT TRBV, TRBD and TRBJ reference segments. Analysis was restricted to V-J combinations with a frequency above 0.0001, which covered roughly 99% of repertoires. A TCS score was defined as the ratio between F50 (clonal expansion) and ExV (chaos), using BLOSUM62-based TCRdist between CDR3 peptides within each V-J. Welch's t-statistics and random forest reduced around 510 V-J features to 10 to 15, which were used in a naive Bayes classifier (R e1071). Thyroid-blood repertoire similarity was quantified with the Morisita-Horn index. Using fastp trimming at Q25 and MiXCR clonotype assembly, TCRdb reanalyzed the public sequencing data and kept in-frame beta chains. Each entry merges the rows of one CDR3 protein and shows their most common DNA and genes. The V and J calls and clone size are TCRdb's, not the authors'. Across this sample there are 610,000 or so distinct CDR3 sequences, with 40% to 55% seen only once. The top ten hold around 7.7% of the sample.

As regards this clonotype: Its antigen is not yet known. No clone much larger than this one lies a single base away; base qualities are absent.

A patient counted as having stable Graves' hyperthyroidism if no progression to ophthalmopathy occurred over 18 months of follow-up. Hyperthyroidism patients were newly diagnosed, with disease duration under 2 months, and aged 18 to 65 years. Any patient with an uncontrolled infection, another autoimmune disease, pregnancy or lactation was excluded. Diagnoses were based on clinical symptoms, serum thyroxine and TRAb, thyroid ultrasound and orbital computed tomography. Total RNA was extracted with Trizol reagent, and quality was checked on an Agilent 2100 Bioanalyzer. The CDR3 numbers 14 residues from cysteine through phenylalanine. Here the CDR3 DNA is all that survives: 42 bases in frame from base 1. From the germline V gene (reference sequence), CDR1 is LNHDA and CDR2 is SQIVND. V trim: 5 bases; J trim: 5 bases; unmatched bases: 4.

The origin of this receptor is a woman aged 18-29 years with Graves' hyperthyroidism. The sample consisted of peripheral blood or thyroid tissue (not recorded which). This sequence uses TRBV19 and TRBJ2-7; 12 bases in the junction line up with TRBD1. The CDR3 is CASSFGTGGNEQYF. The sequence in DNA is TGTGCCAGTAGTTTCGGGACAGGGGGCAACGAGCAGTACTTC. Where the CDR3 stops, the reference TRBV19 and TRBJ2-7 genes take over; the full variable domain is DGGITQSPKYLFRKEGQNVTLSCEQNLNHDAMYWYRQDPGQGLRLIYYSQIVNDFQKGDIAEGYSVSREKKESFPLTVTSAQKNPTAFYLCASSFGTGGNEQYFGPGTRLTVT.